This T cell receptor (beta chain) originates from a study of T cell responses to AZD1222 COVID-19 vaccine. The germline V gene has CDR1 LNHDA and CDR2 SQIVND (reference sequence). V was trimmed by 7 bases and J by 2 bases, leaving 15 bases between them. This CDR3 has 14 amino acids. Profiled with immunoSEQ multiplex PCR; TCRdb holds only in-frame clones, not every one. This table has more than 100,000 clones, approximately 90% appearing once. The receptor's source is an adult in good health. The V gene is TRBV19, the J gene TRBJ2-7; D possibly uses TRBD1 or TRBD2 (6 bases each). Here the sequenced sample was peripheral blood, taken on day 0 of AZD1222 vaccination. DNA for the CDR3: TGTGCCAGTACTCCCGTCGGGGGCCCCTACGAGCAGTACTTC. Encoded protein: CASTPVGGPYEQYF.